The present entry profiles one T cell receptor beta chain with its context. The germline V gene encodes CDR1 SGHAT and CDR2 FQNNGV. CDR3 length equals 14 residues. V gave up 5 bases and J gave up 0 bases, with 11 bases separating them. Methods used by the authors: Reference gene primer amplification gave nucleated cell count estimates. This table comes from immunoSEQ multiplex PCR, and its TCRdb copy is limited to in-frame clones, with some not included. V and J calls and clone size are copied from that table; D and trimming were computed from the DNA. The repertoire includes tens of thousands of clones, 83% of them detected once, and around 29% sits in the top ten. This sample was included in a study of blood T cell repertoires in COVID-19. The overall study: T cells, B-cell-depleted T cells, or PBMCs supplied cDNA or gDNA.

The gene calls are TRBV11-2 and TRBJ2-7, with a possible D match to TRBD1 (5 bases). Material: peripheral blood. The clonotype was recovered from an elderly woman with acute or convalescent COVID-19. This CDR3 reads CASSPGHLSYEQYF. CDR3 coding DNA: TGTGCCAGCAGCCCTGGACACCTCTCCTACGAGCAGTACTTC.